The 9 T cell receptor beta chains below all came from one sample that was sequenced in a study of CD8+ T cells in alopecia areata. Extracted RNA was reverse transcribed into cDNA, the sequencing template. TCRdb keeps only in-frame clones here, not all; method: immunoSEQ multiplex PCR. Here the sample spans about 210,000 clones, under 70% being singletons. Indicated treatment: oral pan-JAK inhibitor, 5-10 mg twice daily. Source: CD4+ T cells sorted from blood, taken at roughly week 45, from a patient treated with tofacitinib. Every receptor here comes from a human donor with alopecia areata.

There are a few counts of this clone. The gene calls are TRBV5-1 and TRBJ1-5; TRBD1 is a possible D gene (5 bases). The CDR3 loop spans 16 amino acids. Deletions cut 4 bases from V and 8 bases from J, with 22 bases between. Germline-derived CDR1 and CDR2 are SGHRS and YFSETQ. The CDR3 loop reads CASSPMPGRAKKPQHF. CDR3 nucleotides: TGCGCCAGCAGCCCAATGCCGGGCAGGGCAAAAAAGCCCCAGCATTTT.

This clone was seen a handful of times. The gene calls are TRBV15 and TRBJ2-4; no firm D call. Germline V gene sequence: CDR1 LNHNV, CDR2 YYDKDF (reference sequence). This CDR3 has 13 amino acids. V was cut by 0 bases and J by 8 bases, with 8 bases left in between. In DNA form, the CDR3 reads TGTGCCACCAGCAGAGATCCTCCGGACATTCAGTACTTC. Its translation: CATSRDPPDIQYF.

This clone was detected only a few times. V and J are TRBV7-7 and TRBJ2-5; 9 positions match TRBD1. Germline CDR1 SSHAT, CDR2 FNYEAQ (reference sequence). The CDR3 has 14 amino acids. The trim removed 5 bases at V and 4 bases at J, leaving 5 bases unmatched. The CDR3 here is CASSLGTGRETQYF. In nucleotides, the CDR3 is TGTGCCAGCAGCCTTGGGACAGGGCGAGAGACCCAGTACTTC.

J is TRBJ2-7 and V is TRBV7-2, with a possible D match to TRBD1 (5 bases). The CDR3 runs 15 residues. V lost 1 base, J lost 2 bases, and 12 bases lay in between. Germline assignment: CDR1 SGHTA and CDR2 FQGNSA. CDR3 DNA: TGTGCCAGCAGCTTAGTGGGGCAGCAGGCCTACGAGCAGTACTTC. It specifies CASSLVGQQAYEQYF.

The chain joins TRBV30 to TRBJ1-2; D is perhaps TRBD1 (6 bases). V was cut by 4 bases and J by 4 bases, with 16 bases left in between. Germline lookup yields CDR1 GTSNPN and CDR2 SVGIG (reference sequence). CDR3 length equals 14 residues. CDR3 nucleotides: TGTGCCTGGACCAGAGGGGGAAAACTCTATGGCTACACCTTC. It is translated as CAWTRGGKLYGYTF.

The sample holds a few counts of this clone. V gene TRBV7-2 combines with J gene TRBJ2-7, with D uncertain. The CDR3 sequence is 15 residues long. Germline CDR1 and CDR2: SGHTA and FQGNSA. V was cut by 7 bases and J by 0 bases, with 16 bases left in between. The CDR3 region is CASKIGPSSSYEQYF. In DNA form, the CDR3 reads TGTGCCAGCAAGATTGGCCCCTCCTCCTCCTACGAGCAGTACTTC.

The chain links TRBV5-1 to TRBJ2-3, with 7 bases aligning to TRBD2. The CDR3 contains 15 residues. The germline V gene encodes CDR1 SGHRS and CDR2 YFSETQ. The trim removed 7 bases at V and 0 bases at J, leaving 8 bases unmatched. The CDR3 loop is CASDSTSTSTDTQYF. CDR3 nucleotide sequence: TGCGCCAGCGATTCGACTAGCACTAGCACAGATACGCAGTATTTT.

V and J are TRBV29-1 and TRBJ1-2; 7 positions agree with TRBD1. Germline V CDR1 and CDR2: SQVTM, ANQGSEA. Trimming removed 4 bases from V and 6 bases from J; junction bases left unmatched: 8. The CDR3 is 13 residues long. The CDR3 DNA reads TGCAGCGTTGTGCTGACAGGGTCGAATGGCTACACCTTC. Amino acids: CSVVLTGSNGYTF.

The rearrangement links TRBV6-6 to TRBJ2-6; 7 bases line up with TRBD1. CDR1 is MNHNY, CDR2 SVGAGI, per germline (reference sequence). Trimming took 7 bases from V and 0 from J; bases not matched to a gene: 6. The CDR3 has 16 residues. CDR3 loop: CASTQGSSSGANVLTF. Here the CDR3 DNA reads TGTGCCAGCACACAGGGGTCCAGCTCTGGGGCCAACGTCCTGACTTTC.